This T cell receptor (beta chain) came from a study of blood T cell repertoires in COVID-19. About the study: Donors in the United States, Italy and Spain gave samples during acute or convalescent COVID-19.

Trimming stripped 4 bases from V and 9 bases from J, with 17 bases between. From germline, CDR1 is SGHNT and CDR2 YYREEE (reference sequence). The CDR3 extends over 15 amino acids. Libraries were prepared by immunoSEQ multiplex PCR; TCRdb keeps only in-frame clonotypes and omits some of them. The top ten hold roughly 2% of the sample, which has hundreds of thousands of clones, around 87% seen once. The clonotype originates from a man aged 18 to 30 with active or convalescent COVID-19. Material for sequencing was peripheral blood. V and J are TRBV5-4 and TRBJ1-6, with a weak D call TRBD1 (6 bases). The CDR3 reads CASSTNRDMSSPLHF. In DNA, the CDR3 is TGTGCCAGCAGCACCAACAGGGATATGAGTTCACCCCTCCACTTT.